What follows is one T cell receptor (beta chain) and its context. Per the germline V gene, CDR1 is DFQATT and CDR2 is SNEGSKA (reference sequence). V was clipped by 3 bases and J by 4 bases, with 14 bases between them. The CDR3 totals 14 residues. This specimen comes from a study of blood T cell repertoires in COVID-19. About the study: COVID-19 samples from acute and convalescent phases originated in the United States, Italy and Spain.

TCRdb keeps only in-frame clones here, not all; method: immunoSEQ multiplex PCR. The table has 350,000 to 500,000 clones, roughly 88% seen once; the top ten hold roughly 1.4%. The chain uses TRBV20-1 and TRBJ2-3; D gene ambiguous. The source material was PBMCs or T cells enriched from blood (not recorded which). This clonotype was obtained from a woman between 18 and 29 years old who had been exposed to COVID-19. The CDR3 sequence is CSASLPIIPDTQYF. The CDR3 DNA follows: TGCAGTGCTAGTCTCCCTATAATCCCAGATACGCAGTATTTT.